This TCR beta chain derives from a study of blood T cell repertoires in COVID-19. Study context: Sites across the United States, Italy and Spain contributed samples from acute and convalescent COVID-19. PBMCs, B-cell-depleted T cells, or T cells were the source of the cDNA or gDNA that made up the material.

Methods used by the authors: Amplification of reference gene primers provided the estimated nucleated cell counts. Profiling relied on immunoSEQ multiplex PCR, and the TCRdb table lists in-frame clones only, not all of them. V and J calls and clone size are given by that table; D and trimming were obtained from the DNA. The sample contains 200,000 to 300,000 clones, around 84% of which appear only once. This CDR3 comprises 15 residues. V shed 1 base and J shed 4 bases, with 13 bases lying between them. Germline lookup yields CDR1 MGHRA and CDR2 YSYEKL. The sequence was obtained from a man in his sixties with acute or convalescent COVID-19. The J gene is TRBJ1-2, the V gene TRBV4-1; a weak D match, TRBD1 (5 bases). Sequenced input: peripheral blood. In DNA form, the CDR3 reads TGCGCCAGCAGCCAAGTGAAGGGGCGCGGCTATGGCTACACCTTC. Protein product: CASSQVKGRGYGYTF.